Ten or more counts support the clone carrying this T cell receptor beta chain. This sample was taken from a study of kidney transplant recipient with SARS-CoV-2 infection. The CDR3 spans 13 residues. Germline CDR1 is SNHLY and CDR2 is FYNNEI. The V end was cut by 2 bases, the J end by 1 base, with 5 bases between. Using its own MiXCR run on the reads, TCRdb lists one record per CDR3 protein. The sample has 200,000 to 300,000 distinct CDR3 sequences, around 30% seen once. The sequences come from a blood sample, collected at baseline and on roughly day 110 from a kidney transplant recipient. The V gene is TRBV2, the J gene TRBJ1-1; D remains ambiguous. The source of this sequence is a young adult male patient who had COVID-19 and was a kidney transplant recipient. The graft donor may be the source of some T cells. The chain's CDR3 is CASSELENTEAFF. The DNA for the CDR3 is TGTGCCAGCAGTGAATTAGAGAACACTGAAGCTTTCTTT.